This TCR beta chain was documented in a study of early T cells in non-severe SARS-CoV-2 infection. Across the whole study: Chains were unpaired, as sequencing was done on bulk RNA from unsorted whole blood. Study-wide findings and caveats: Matching with VDJdb favored anti-spike CD8 responses (missing private and CD4 specificities).

In the case of this clonotype: What it recognizes is unknown.

Unique molecular identifiers were attached to individual cDNA molecules. Using its own MiXCR run on the 5' RACE reads, TCRdb lists one record per CDR3 protein. The sample comprises around 58,000 distinct CDR3 sequences, less than 9.5% of which are singletons, and about 10% rests with the top ten. The germline gives CDR1 SGHNT, CDR2 YENEEA. The CDR3 spans 18 residues. J lost 6 bases, V lost 5 bases, and 18 bases had no gene match. The sample consisted of whole blood, taken at baseline. This TCR came from an adult who was a healthcare worker with PCR-confirmed SARS-CoV-2 infection or an uninfected control (not recorded which). This rearrangement joins TRBV11-3 to TRBJ1-1, with 10 positions matching TRBD1. CDR3 protein: CASSPQERDRGGPAEAFF. The DNA of the CDR3 is TGTGCCAGCAGCCCTCAAGAAAGGGACAGGGGAGGGCCCGCTGAAGCTTTCTTT.